The source of this T cell receptor beta chain is a study of blood T cells in healthy people across ages. Regarding the study as a whole: Diversity of TCR beta correlated strongly with naive T cell percentage.

A few counts support this clonotype. Its specificity is unknown. CDR3 length equals 11 residues. Trimming cost V 2 bases and J 5 bases, with 4 bases left between them. CDR1 is DFQATT, CDR2 SNEGSKA, per germline (reference sequence). Using a J-beta primer mix together with a sample-barcoded 5' primer, a second PCR was run for roughly 6 to 12 cycles. TCRdb called the 5' RACE reads again in MiXCR, with one record for every CDR3 protein. The table records over 950,000 distinct CDR3 sequences, around two fifths of them present only once. The chain carries TRBV20-1 and TRBJ2-1, with unresolved D. The TCR originated in a man between 18 and 35 years old in good health. Sequencing input: blood. The CDR3 DNA follows: TGCAGTGCTAGACAGGACAATGAGCAGTTCTTC. As protein: CSARQDNEQFF.